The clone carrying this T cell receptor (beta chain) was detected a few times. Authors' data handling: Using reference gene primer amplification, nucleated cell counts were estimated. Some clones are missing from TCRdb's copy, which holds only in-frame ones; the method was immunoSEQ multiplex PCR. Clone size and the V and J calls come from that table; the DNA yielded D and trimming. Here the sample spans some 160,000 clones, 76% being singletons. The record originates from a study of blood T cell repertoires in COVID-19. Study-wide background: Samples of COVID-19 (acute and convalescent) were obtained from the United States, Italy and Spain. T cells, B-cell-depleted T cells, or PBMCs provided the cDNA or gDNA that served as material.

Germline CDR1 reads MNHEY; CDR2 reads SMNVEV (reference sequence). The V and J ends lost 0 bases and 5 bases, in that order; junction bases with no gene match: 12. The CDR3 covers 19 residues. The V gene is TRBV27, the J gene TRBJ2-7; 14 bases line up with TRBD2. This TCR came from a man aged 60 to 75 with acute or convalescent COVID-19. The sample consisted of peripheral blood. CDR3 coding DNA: TGTGCCAGCAGTTTATCGGTTTGGGGGACTAGCGGGAGTCTCAACGAGCAGTACTTC. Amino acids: CASSLSVWGTSGSLNEQYF.